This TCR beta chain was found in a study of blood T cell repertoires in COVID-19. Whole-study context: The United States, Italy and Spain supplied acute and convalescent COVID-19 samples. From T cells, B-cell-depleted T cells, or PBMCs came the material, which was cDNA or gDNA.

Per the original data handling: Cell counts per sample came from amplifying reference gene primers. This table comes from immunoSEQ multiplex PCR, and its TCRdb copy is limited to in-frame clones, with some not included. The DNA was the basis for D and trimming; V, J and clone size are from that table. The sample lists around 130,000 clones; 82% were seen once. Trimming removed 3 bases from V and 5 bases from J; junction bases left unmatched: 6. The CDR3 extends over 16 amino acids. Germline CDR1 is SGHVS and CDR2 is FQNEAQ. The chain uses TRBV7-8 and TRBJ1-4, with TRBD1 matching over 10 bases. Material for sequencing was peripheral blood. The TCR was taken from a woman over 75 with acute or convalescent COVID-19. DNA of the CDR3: TGTGCCAGCAGCTTGGTCCCGGGACAGGGGAATGAAAAACTGTTTTTT. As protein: CASSLVPGQGNEKLFF.